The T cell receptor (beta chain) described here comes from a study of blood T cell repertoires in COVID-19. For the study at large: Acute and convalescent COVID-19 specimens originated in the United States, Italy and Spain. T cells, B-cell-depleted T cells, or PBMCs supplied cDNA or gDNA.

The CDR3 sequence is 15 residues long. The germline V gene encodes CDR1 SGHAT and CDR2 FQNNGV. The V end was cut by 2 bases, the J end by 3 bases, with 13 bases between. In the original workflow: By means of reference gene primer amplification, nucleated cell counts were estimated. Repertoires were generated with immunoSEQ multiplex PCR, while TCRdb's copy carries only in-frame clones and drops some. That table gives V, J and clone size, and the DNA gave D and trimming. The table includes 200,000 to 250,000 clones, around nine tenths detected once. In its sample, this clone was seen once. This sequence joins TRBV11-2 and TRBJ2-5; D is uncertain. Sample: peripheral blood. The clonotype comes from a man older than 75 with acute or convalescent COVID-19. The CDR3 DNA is TGTGCCAGCAGCTTATCGAGGCAGCCGAAAGAGACCCAGTACTTC. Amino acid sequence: CASSLSRQPKETQYF.